The sequence of this T cell receptor beta chain was determined in a study of T cells after yellow fever vaccination. Study-wide context: Preparing low-cell-number fractions relied on SMART-Seq v4 Ultra Low Input.

TCRdb redid the calling of the 5' RACE reads with MiXCR, one entry per CDR3 protein. The sample has hundreds of thousands of distinct CDR3 sequences; 9% to 15% are singletons. Comments on this clonotype: Its antigen is unidentified.

The CDR3 loop spans 16 amino acids. With 3 bases removed from V and 5 bases from J, the gap between germline ends came to 17 bases. Germline V gene sequence: CDR1 LNHDA, CDR2 SQIVND (reference sequence). General study results and limits: A large majority of primary-vaccination clones showed up again after the booster (approximately 95% CD4, 75% to 90% CD8).

The sequence derives from a man in his thirties or forties who received the YFV17D yellow fever vaccine. V is TRBV19 and J is TRBJ2-1, with D perhaps matching TRBD2 (5 bases). The sequences come from PBMCs, collected on the day of the yellow fever booster vaccination. CDR3 in DNA: TGTGCCAGTAGTATGGGCGGGCCTCCCCGCCACAATGAGCAGTTCTTC. Protein product: CASSMGGPPRHNEQFF.